What follows is one T cell receptor beta chain and its context. Authors' analysis steps: Estimates of nucleated cell counts were drawn from the amplification of reference gene primers. Measured with immunoSEQ multiplex PCR; TCRdb has only the in-frame clones, and not every one. The V and J calls and clone size were taken over from that table, and D and trimming were inferred from the DNA. The sample holds tens of thousands of clones, under 80% seen once. The data are from a study of blood T cell repertoires in COVID-19. Study-wide context: COVID-19 samples, acute and convalescent, were from the United States, Italy and Spain. T cells, B-cell-depleted T cells, or PBMCs supplied cDNA or gDNA.

Seattle-derived patients entered the study during active infection and were followed longitudinally. The trim removed 7 bases at V and 8 bases at J, leaving 13 bases unmatched. CDR1 is MDHEN, CDR2 SYDVKM, per germline. The CDR3 is 16 amino acids. This TCR derives from a man aged 65-85 years with COVID-19, enrolled during active disease. The gene calls are TRBV28 and TRBJ1-4; 10 bases agree with TRBD1. The sequenced material came from peripheral blood. The CDR3 nucleotides are TGTGCCAGCAACGGCCCGCCCGGGACAGGGGACGAAAAACTGTTTTTT. It translates to CASNGPPGTGDEKLFF.